These 26 T cell receptor beta chains originate from one sample sequenced in a study of blood T cell repertoires in COVID-19. TCRdb's copy holds only in-frame clones and misses some; the assay was immunoSEQ multiplex PCR. The top ten hold 4% of the sample, which has about 140,000 clones, more than 65% seen once. Sample: peripheral blood. All receptors come from a woman aged 55 to 70 with acute or convalescent COVID-19.

This rearrangement joins TRBV19 to TRBJ1-1; TRBD1 is a possible D gene (5 bases). The CDR3 is 15 amino acids. The V gene lost 0 bases and the J gene lost 6 bases, with 14 bases spanning the gap. The germline V gene encodes CDR1 LNHDA and CDR2 SQIVND (reference sequence). CDR3 DNA sequence: TGTGCCAGTAGTATAGATGGAGGGACGTTCGCTGAAGCTTTCTTT. Translated, it gives CASSIDGGTFAEAFF. The full variable domain, its missing parts supplied by reference TRBV19 and TRBJ1-1, is DGGITQSPKYLFRKEGQNVTLSCEQNLNHDAMYWYRQDPGQGLRLIYYSQIVNDFQKGDIAEGYSVSREKKESFPLTVTSAQKNPTAFYLCASSIDGGTFAEAFFGQGTRLTVV.

The chain is built from TRBV28 and TRBJ2-1, with 15 bases fitting TRBD2. CDR1 and CDR2 (germline): MDHEN, SYDVKM. This CDR3 spans 16 amino acids. J gave up 9 bases and V 5 bases, and 8 bases lay outside the gene matches. The CDR3: CASSPSGLAGGSEQFF. CDR3 DNA sequence: TGTGCCAGCAGTCCCTCGGGACTAGCGGGAGGAAGTGAGCAGTTCTTC. Variable domain in full (rest from reference TRBV28 and TRBJ2-1): DVKVTQSSRYLVKRTGEKVFLECVQDMDHENMFWYRQDPGLGLRLIYFSYDVKMKEKGDIPEGYSVSREKKERFSLILESASTNQTSMYLCASSPSGLAGGSEQFFGPGTRLTVL.

The genes are TRBV4-3 and TRBJ2-2; D ambiguous. Germline values: CDR1 LGHNA, CDR2 YSLEER. There are 15 residues in the CDR3. The V end was cut by 0 bases, the J end by 6 bases, with 11 bases between. For the CDR3, the DNA is TGCGCCAGCAGCCAAGACCTCCTGGGCGCCGGGGAGCTGTTTTTT. As protein: CASSQDLLGAGELFF.

The CDR3 loop reads CAISETMFAEAFF. The CDR3 nucleotides read TGTGCCATCAGTGAGACAATGTTCGCTGAAGCTTTCTTT. The J gene is TRBJ1-1, the V gene TRBV10-3; D gene uncertain. The V gene's germline CDR1 is ENHRY and CDR2 SYGVKD. V was clipped by 2 bases and J by 6 bases, with 10 bases between them. The CDR3 has 13 residues.

Points on this clone: One end of the junction does not line up with germline, which may come from a read error. The chain combines TRBV4-3 with TRBJ1-6, with TRBD1 matching over 8 bases. The CDR3 loop spans 14 amino acids. CDR1 is LGHNA and CDR2 is YSLEER in the germline V gene. CDR3 sequence (DNA): TGCGCCAGCAACCAAGACAGGGGCGTTTCACCCCTCCACTTT. It specifies CASNQDRGVSPLHF.

The J gene is TRBJ2-2, the V gene TRBV7-8, with D perhaps TRBD2 (6 bases). Per the germline V gene, CDR1 is SGHVS and CDR2 is FQNEAQ. This CDR3 is 14 amino acids long. V was cut by 8 bases and J by 1 base, with 11 bases left in between. The CDR3 DNA is TGTGCCAGCCGGCGGGATCGGAACACCGGGGAGCTGTTTTTT. Its translation: CASRRDRNTGELFF.

The chain combines TRBV24-1 with TRBJ2-3; D might be TRBD1 (5 bases). V lost 4 bases to trimming and J lost 4 bases, with 23 bases between them. CDR3 length: 18 residues. Germline V gives CDR1 KGHDR, CDR2 SFDVKD. The CDR3: CATSDRRGHSLGSDTQYF. In DNA form, the CDR3 reads TGTGCCACCAGTGACCGTCGCGGACACAGCCTGGGGTCAGATACGCAGTATTTT.

The V gene is TRBV9, the J gene TRBJ1-3; TRBD1 matches 8 bases. The CDR3 is made up of 16 amino acids. Per germline, CDR1 SGDLS and CDR2 YYNGEE. V lost 0 bases to trimming and J lost 4 bases; unmatched junction nucleotides: 6. DNA of the CDR3: TGTGCCAGCAGCGTAGATCTCCGGACAGGGGGAAACACCATATATTTT. It encodes CASSVDLRTGGNTIYF.

Remarks on this clone: Other DNA sequences in this specimen translate into the identical CDR3. The V gene is TRBV5-8, the J gene TRBJ2-7; 7 bases agree with TRBD1. The V and J ends lost 3 bases and 2 bases, in that order; junction bases with no gene match: 5. The CDR3 is 14 residues long. Germline V gene lookup returns CDR1 SGHTS and CDR2 YDEGEE. CDR3 nucleotides: TGTGCCAGCAGCTCCCCAGGACAGGCCTACGAGCAGTACTTC. Amino acid sequence: CASSSPGQAYEQYF.

This clone was observed once. The J gene is TRBJ2-1, the V gene TRBV4-1; 13 nucleotides align to TRBD2. The V segment lost 0 bases and the J segment 0 bases; nucleotides outside the gene matches: 5. The CDR3 sequence is 19 residues long. Germline-derived CDR1 and CDR2 are MGHRA and YSYEKL. The CDR3 reads CASSQEGGTSGTSYNEQFF. The CDR3 DNA is TGCGCCAGCAGCCAAGAAGGAGGGACTAGCGGGACCTCCTACAATGAGCAGTTCTTC.

The CDR3 DNA follows: TGTGCCAGCAGCCAAGAGAGAGGGGGTAACACTGAAGCTTTCTTT. It encodes CASSQERGGNTEAFF. The chain uses TRBV3-1 (or the pseudogene TRBV3-2) and TRBJ1-1; weak D call: TRBD1 (6 bases). Trimming removed 0 bases from V and 2 bases from J, with 10 bases in between. The CDR3 covers 15 residues. Germline V gene lookup returns CDR1 LGHDT and CDR2 YNNKEL (reference sequence).

This clone was counted a few times. This chain uses TRBV18 with TRBJ1-5, with 7 nucleotides matching TRBD1. The CDR3 extends over 17 amino acids. Germline CDR1 is KGHSH and CDR2 is LQKENI. V dropped 6 bases and J dropped 5; count of bases not matched to a gene: 16. This CDR3 is CASSERGRGARDQPQHF. DNA of the CDR3: TGTGCCAGCTCCGAAAGGGGCAGGGGGGCTAGGGATCAGCCCCAGCATTTT.

For the CDR3, the DNA is TGTGCCAGCAGTTGGCCGATGAACACTGAAGCTTTCTTT. Residues: CASSWPMNTEAFF. The rearrangement uses TRBV28 and TRBJ1-1; no definite D call. This CDR3 contains 13 residues. Per the germline V gene, CDR1 is MDHEN and CDR2 is SYDVKM. Trimming stripped 4 bases from V and 0 bases from J, with 6 bases between.

The table lists this clone with a count of one. The V gene is TRBV28, the J gene TRBJ1-2; 8 positions agree with TRBD1. CDR3 length: 18 amino acids. Germline CDR1 MDHEN, CDR2 SYDVKM. V lost 2 bases to trimming and J lost 3 bases; unmatched junction nucleotides: 14. The CDR3 nucleotides are TGTGCCAGCAGTTTAAGGGGACAGGCCGTATTCGCTTACTATGGCTACACCTTC. It codes for CASSLRGQAVFAYYGYTF.

The J gene is TRBJ1-6, the V gene TRBV12-3 or TRBV12-4; 9 bases line up with TRBD1. This CDR3 contains 12 residues. After removal of 6 bases from V and 12 bases from J, the junction contained 3 bases not matched to a gene. CDR3 loop: CASSRQGEPLHF. CDR3 nucleotides: TGTGCCAGCAGCCGACAGGGGGAACCCCTCCACTTT.

V gene TRBV21-1 combines with J gene TRBJ1-2; TRBD1, the table's D call, was not compared with the DNA. TRBV21-1 is assigned pseudogene status. CDR3 length equals 18 residues. For the CDR3, the DNA is TGTGCCAGCAACGTCCCGGACAGGGGGCCTAGATTGAACTATGGCTACACCTTC. As protein: CASNVPDRGPRLNYGYTF.

The V call is TRBV30, the J call TRBJ2-2; TRBD2 matches 7 bases. The CDR3 spans 15 residues. Trimming took 3 bases from V and 3 from J; bases not matched to a gene: 7. Germline V CDR1 and CDR2: GTSNPN, SVGIG (reference sequence). For the CDR3, the DNA is TGTGCCTGGAGGGGAGGGGACTTATACACCGGGGAGCTGTTTTTT. It yields the protein CAWRGGDLYTGELFF. The complete variable domain, with remaining parts taken from reference TRBV30 and TRBJ2-2, reads SQTIHQWPATLVQPVGSPLSLECTVEGTSNPNLYWYRQAAGRGLQLLFYSVGIGQISSEVPQNLSASRPQDRQFILSSKKLLLSDSGFYLCAWRGGDLYTGELFFGEGSRLTVL.

V usage is TRBV6-1 and J usage is TRBJ2-5; TRBD1 aligns across 9 bases. This CDR3 comprises 16 residues. Germline CDR1 and CDR2: MNHNS and SASEGT. V was clipped by 4 bases and J by 4 bases; unmatched bases: 10. CDR3 protein: CASSARRGTGRETQYF. The CDR3 nucleotides read TGTGCCAGCAGTGCCCGCCGTGGGACAGGGCGAGAGACCCAGTACTTC.

This clone has just a few counts. This sequence joins TRBV7-2 and TRBJ2-3; D is uncertain. In germline, CDR1 is SGHTA, CDR2 FQGNSA. The V gene lost 4 bases and the J gene lost 9 bases, with 14 bases spanning the gap. This CDR3 is 13 amino acids long. CDR3 amino acids: CASSSIPETTQYF. The CDR3 DNA is TGTGCCAGCAGCTCGATTCCGGAGACCACGCAGTATTTT. The full variable domain, its missing parts supplied by reference TRBV7-2 and TRBJ2-3, is GAGVSQSPSNKVTEKGKDVELRCDPISGHTALYWYRQSLGQGLEFLIYFQGNSAPDKSGLPSDRFSAERTGGSVSTLTIQRTQQEDSAVYLCASSSIPETTQYFGPGTRLTVL.

The J gene is TRBJ1-4, the V gene TRBV9, with D possibly matching TRBD1 (5 bases). V gave up 4 bases and J gave up 4 bases, with 14 bases separating them. Germline lookup yields CDR1 SGDLS and CDR2 YYNGEE. This CDR3 contains 15 residues. The DNA of the CDR3 is TGTGCCAGCAGCCCCGGCAGGGCCTTTAATGAAAAACTGTTTTTT. Translating it yields CASSPGRAFNEKLFF. The complete variable domain, with remaining parts taken from reference TRBV9 and TRBJ1-4, reads DSGVTQTPKHLITATGQRVTLRCSPRSGDLSVYWYQQSLDQGLQFLIQYYNGEERAKGNILERFSAQQFPDLHSELNLSSLELGDSALYFCASSPGRAFNEKLFFGSGTQLSVL.

This chain uses TRBV27 with TRBJ2-1, with 8 bases lining up with TRBD1. Germline CDR1 reads MNHEY; CDR2 reads SMNVEV (reference sequence). The CDR3 runs to 15 residues. V gave up 6 bases and J gave up 6 bases; unmatched junction bases: 10. CDR3 bases: TGTGCCAGCAGCCAAGAGACAGGGGTTTTCAATGAGCAGTTCTTC. Protein sequence: CASSQETGVFNEQFF.

The genes are TRBV5-1 and TRBJ1-5, with TRBD1 as a possible D gene (6 bases). There are 14 residues in the CDR3. CDR1 is SGHRS, CDR2 YFSETQ, per germline. V dropped 4 bases and J dropped 6 bases, with 14 bases sitting between them. Here the CDR3 reads CASSLGAGRQPQHF. In nucleotides, the CDR3 is TGCGCCAGCAGCCTGGGGGCAGGCCGTCAGCCCCAGCATTTT.

The chain employs TRBV28 and TRBJ2-1; D may be TRBD1 (5 bases). Germline CDR1 and CDR2: MDHEN and SYDVKM. V shed 7 bases and J shed 5 bases, with 18 bases lying between them. This CDR3 spans 15 amino acids. For the CDR3, the DNA is TGTGCCAGCACCTTACTACAGGATGGGAACAATGAGCAGTTCTTC. Translated: CASTLLQDGNNEQFF.

The chain uses TRBV5-6 and TRBJ1-1; D is possibly TRBD1 (5 bases). This CDR3 is built from 16 residues. The germline CDR1 and CDR2 sequences are SGHDT and YYEEEE. Trimming cost V 1 base and J 2 bases, with 15 bases left between them. The CDR3 sequence: CASSLFGAGHNTEAFF. CDR3 in DNA: TGTGCCAGCAGCTTGTTTGGGGCAGGGCATAACACTGAAGCTTTCTTT.

This clone has a handful of counts. The chain uses TRBV9 and TRBJ1-4; D might be TRBD1 (6 bases). Germline-derived CDR1 and CDR2 are SGDLS and YYNGEE. The CDR3 consists of 15 residues. Trimming pared 2 bases from V and 2 bases from J, leaving 10 bases between. The CDR3 spells CASSVLQGTNEKLFF. The CDR3 nucleotides read TGTGCCAGCAGCGTCCTCCAGGGGACTAATGAAAAACTGTTTTTT.

Comments on this clone: Other nucleotide sequences in the sample specify the same CDR3. This sequence joins TRBV27 and TRBJ2-7; D is ambiguous. This CDR3 contains 13 residues. The ends were cut back, 3 bases at V and 3 bases at J, with 9 bases in the middle. CDR1 and CDR2 (germline): MNHEY, SMNVEV (reference sequence). This CDR3 reads CASSFLPSYEQYF. The CDR3 region has the DNA TGTGCCAGCAGTTTCCTCCCTAGCTACGAGCAGTACTTC.